What follows is one T cell receptor (beta chain) and its context. The antigen is undetermined. Profiled with immunoSEQ multiplex PCR; TCRdb holds only in-frame clones, not every one. This table holds under 140,000 clones, about 94% found once. Pooling covered second doses at about 4 or about 12 weeks. The data derive from a study of T cell responses to AZD1222 COVID-19 vaccine. General study results and limits: The donors showed a predominance of white British ancestry and of females, with possible underestimation of clonal diversity.

Trimming left V 2 bases short and J 0 bases short, with 16 bases between. The CDR3 totals 17 residues. Per the germline V gene, CDR1 is SGHRS and CDR2 is YFSETQ. The J gene is TRBJ2-3, the V gene TRBV5-1, with D possibly being TRBD1 (6 bases). The source was peripheral blood, collected 28 days after the second AZD1222 dose. The origin of this receptor is an adult who received the AZD1222 COVID-19 vaccine. The CDR3 region is CASSFGGGRSSTDTQYF. The CDR3 coding sequence is TGCGCCAGCAGCTTTGGGGGCGGACGATCTAGCACAGATACGCAGTATTTT. Based on the CDR3 plus reference TRBV5-1 and TRBJ2-3, the full variable domain is KAGVTQTPRYLIKTRGQQVTLSCSPISGHRSVSWYQQTPGQGLQFLFEYFSETQRNKGNFPGRFSGRQFSNSRSEMNVSTLELGDSALYLCASSFGGGRSSTDTQYFGPGTRLTVL.